These 18 T cell receptor beta chains came from one sample sequenced in a study of a mutant IDH1 vaccine in newly diagnosed glioma. As for time point: week 47, end of study. Each vaccine dose was 300 ug of mutant IDH1 20-mer peptide, with topical imiquimod. The repertoire was sequenced with immunoSEQ multiplex PCR; TCRdb's copy has only in-frame clones and lacks some. The table includes 84,000 or so clones, 80% to 90% detected once. No antigen has been assigned to these receptors. The source material was PBMCs, sampled from a glioma patient whose treatment included an IDH1 peptide vaccine. All receptors derive from a middle-aged man with glioma.

The V gene is TRBV30, the J gene TRBJ2-7, with 12 bases aligning to TRBD1. Germline CDR1 GTSNPN, CDR2 SVGIG (reference sequence). Trimming cost V 2 bases and J 7 bases; bases outside gene matches: 3. The CDR3 sequence is 13 residues long. CDR3 in amino acids: CAWSRDRGQEQYF. DNA for the CDR3: TGTGCCTGGAGTCGGGACAGGGGGCAAGAGCAGTACTTC.

V usage is TRBV5-6 and J usage is TRBJ1-6, with D maybe TRBD1 (6 bases). The V gene lost 4 bases and the J gene lost 5 bases, with 16 bases spanning the gap. There are 16 residues in the CDR3. Germline assignment: CDR1 SGHDT and CDR2 YYEEEE. CDR3 protein: CASSAVQDSDNSPLHF. DNA for the CDR3: TGTGCCAGCAGCGCAGTTCAGGACAGCGATAATTCACCCCTCCACTTT.

The rearrangement joins TRBV4-1 to TRBJ2-5; TRBD2 aligns across 8 bases. The CDR3 has 17 residues. V was clipped by 0 bases and J by 4 bases; unmatched bases: 10. CDR1 MGHRA and CDR2 YSYEKL come from the germline V gene. CDR3 nucleotide sequence: TGCGCCAGCAGCCAAGAGCCAGCGGGGGTTTTGTTAGAGACCCAGTACTTC. Translating it yields CASSQEPAGVLLETQYF.

V gene TRBV6-4 combines with J gene TRBJ2-2; 11 nucleotides agree with TRBD1. There are 17 residues in the CDR3. J was trimmed by 6 bases and V by 0 bases; bases with no gene match: 6. Germline CDR1 is MRHNA and CDR2 is SNTAGT. The CDR3 protein is CASSDSMMGQGAGELFF. The CDR3 region has the DNA TGTGCCAGCAGTGACTCGATGATGGGACAGGGGGCCGGGGAGCTGTTTTTT.

J is TRBJ1-4 and V is TRBV7-2, with unresolved D. The germline V gene has CDR1 SGHTA and CDR2 FQGNSA. CDR3 length: 15 residues. Trimming took off 5 bases at V and 7 bases at J, with 17 bases between the two ends. CDR3 protein: CASSLAAGFGEKLFF. CDR3 nucleotide sequence: TGTGCCAGCAGCCTGGCTGCTGGATTTGGTGAAAAACTGTTTTTT.

CDR3 amino acids: CASSAGTGISEQYF. The CDR3 DNA follows: TGCGCCAGCAGCGCCGGGACAGGGATTAGCGAGCAGTACTTC. This chain joins TRBV5-1 and TRBJ2-7, with 9 bases that match TRBD1. The CDR3 totals 14 residues. Germline V gene lookup returns CDR1 SGHRS and CDR2 YFSETQ. V was clipped by 4 bases and J by 6 bases; unmatched bases: 8.

This clone appeared a single time. J is TRBJ1-2 and V is TRBV10-3; 8 bases match TRBD1. Germline V gives CDR1 ENHRY, CDR2 SYGVKD. The V segment lost 5 bases and the J segment 8 bases; nucleotides outside the gene matches: 7. The CDR3 contains 13 residues. This CDR3 reads CAISRSTGGGYTF. In DNA form, the CDR3 reads TGTGCCATCAGTCGATCCACAGGGGGAGGCTACACCTTC.

The gene calls are TRBV28 and TRBJ2-7, with D possibly matching TRBD2 (6 bases). Germline V gives CDR1 MDHEN, CDR2 SYDVKM. Trimming pared 1 base from V and 6 bases from J, leaving 13 bases between. This CDR3 region has 14 residues. The CDR3 sequence is CASSLSGGSLEQYF. CDR3 sequence (DNA): TGTGCCAGCAGTTTATCTGGGGGGTCTCTCGAGCAGTACTTC.

The chain links TRBV29-1 to TRBJ1-2, with D hard to call. CDR3 size: 12 residues. The V gene's germline CDR1 is SQVTM and CDR2 ANQGSEA. V was shortened by 3 bases and J by 5 bases, with 10 bases between the two germline ends. CDR3 DNA sequence: TGCAGCGTTGATTGGACGGATTATGGCTACACCTTC. Residues: CSVDWTDYGYTF.

The J gene is TRBJ1-1, the V gene TRBV5-4; a weak D match, TRBD1 (5 bases). CDR3 size: 13 residues. Germline V gene sequence: CDR1 SGHNT, CDR2 YYREEE (reference sequence). The V end lost 1 base, the J end lost 7 bases, and 11 bases lay between the germline ends. The DNA of the CDR3 is TGTGCCAGCAGCTTGAGACAGTCGAATGAAGCTTTCTTT. Translated, it gives CASSLRQSNEAFF. Full variable domain (outside the CDR3, taken from reference TRBV5-4 and TRBJ1-1): ETGVTQSPTHLIKTRGQQVTLRCSSQSGHNTVSWYQQALGQGPQFIFQYYREEENGRGNFPPRFSGLQFPNYSSELNVNALELDDSALYLCASSLRQSNEAFFGQGTRLTVV.

The gene calls are TRBV5-1 and TRBJ1-6; TRBD1 aligns across 8 bases. This CDR3 is built from 13 residues. Germline trimming cut 4 bases from V and 9 bases from J; bases unmatched to any gene: 3. Germline assignment: CDR1 SGHRS and CDR2 YFSETQ. CDR3 sequence: CASSDRGFSPLHF. The CDR3 coding sequence is TGCGCCAGCAGCGACAGGGGCTTTTCACCCCTCCACTTT.

The chain combines TRBV10-3 with TRBJ2-1; 9 bases map to TRBD2. The V segment lost 2 bases and the J segment 3 bases; nucleotides outside the gene matches: 5. Germline V gene sequence: CDR1 ENHRY, CDR2 SYGVKD. The CDR3 extends over 16 amino acids. CDR3 sequence reads: CAISETWTSVYNEQFF. Written as DNA, the CDR3 is TGTGCCATCAGTGAGACTTGGACTAGCGTCTACAATGAGCAGTTCTTC.

This clone is judged medium-sized. The V call is TRBV29-1, the J call TRBJ1-1; no definite D call. The germline gives CDR1 SQVTM, CDR2 ANQGSEA. The CDR3 covers 9 residues. V lost 6 bases to trimming and J lost 8 bases, with 7 bases between them. This chain's CDR3 is CSVYPEAFF. DNA for the CDR3: TGCAGCGTGTACCCCGAAGCTTTCTTT.

Only a few counts were recorded for this clone. The chain employs TRBV11-3 and TRBJ1-1, with D uncertain. V was shortened by 4 bases and J by 3 bases, with 9 bases between the two germline ends. Per germline, CDR1 SGHNT and CDR2 YENEEA. This CDR3 contains 13 residues. The CDR3 loop is CASSSHVDTEAFF. CDR3 DNA: TGTGCCAGCAGCTCCCACGTAGACACTGAAGCTTTCTTT.

This clone has just a few counts. The J gene is TRBJ2-7, the V gene TRBV2, with 15 positions matching TRBD2. The CDR3 runs 15 residues. V gave up 5 bases and J gave up 6 bases; unmatched junction bases: 5. Germline lookup yields CDR1 SNHLY and CDR2 FYNNEI. CDR3 residues: CASSYGTSGGIEQYF. CDR3 nucleotide sequence: TGTGCCAGCAGTTACGGGACTAGCGGGGGGATCGAGCAGTACTTC.

The rearrangement uses TRBV7-9 and TRBJ2-7, with D tentatively TRBD1 (5 bases). The CDR3 is 19 residues long. Germline V gene lookup returns CDR1 SEHNR and CDR2 FQNEAQ (reference sequence). The V end lost 1 base, the J end lost 4 bases, and 26 bases lay between the germline ends. The CDR3: CASSLEGAVETPLRYEQYF. Here the CDR3 DNA reads TGTGCCAGCAGCTTAGAAGGGGCCGTTGAGACCCCCCTTCGGTACGAGCAGTACTTC.

Only one count was recorded for this clone. The rearrangement joins TRBV27 to TRBJ2-5, with 7 bases aligning to TRBD1. The DNA end favors TRBJ2-7, so the J call may be wrong. The CDR3 length is 14 residues. Germline CDR1 is MNHEY and CDR2 is SMNVEV (reference sequence). Here the CDR3 reads CASREQGLPNEQYF. The CDR3 nucleotides are TGTGCCAGCAGAGAACAGGGGTTACCTAACGAGCAGTACTTC.

The chain joins TRBV7-8 to TRBJ2-1; 8 nucleotides agree with TRBD2. Germline CDR1 reads SGHVS; CDR2 reads FQNEAQ. The length of the CDR3 is 12 residues. V shed 5 bases and J 15 bases; nucleotides not matched to a gene: 9. The CDR3 loop is CASSRGGPSGFF. The CDR3 DNA is TGTGCCAGCAGCCGGGGGGGGCCTAGCGGGTTCTTC.